The 20 T cell receptor beta chains reported below all come from one sample, sequenced in a study of regulatory T cells in long-lasting Graves disease. Sequencing libraries for TCR beta were prepared with iRepertoire HTBI primers and Arm-PCR of CDR3 regions. TCRdb re-derived calls from the multiplex PCR reads in MiXCR, one entry per CDR3 protein. Altogether hundreds of thousands of distinct CDR3 sequences are present, roughly 15% being singletons, with the ten largest covering 15% to 20%. Indicated time point: newly diagnosed GD, antithyroid drugs for less than 3 months. Extracted PBMC RNA gave rise to the TCR library. This same sample was also taken into another study, of T cells in Graves' hyperthyroidism and ophthalmopathy.

The sample was peripheral blood mononuclear cells (PBMCs), taken at new diagnosis, from a patient treated with antithyroid drugs. The origin of the receptors is a woman between 25 and 40 years old with Graves disease.

This clonotype was seen only a few times. The gene calls are TRBV20-1 and TRBJ1-6; D uncertain. This CDR3 is 14 amino acids long. The V end lost 1 base, the J end lost 3 bases, and 7 bases lay between the germline ends. Per the germline V gene, CDR1 is DFQATT and CDR2 is SNEGSKA (reference sequence). The CDR3 sequence: CSARAGSYNSPLHF. In nucleotides, the CDR3 is TGCAGTGCTAGAGCGGGGAGCTATAATTCACCCCTCCACTTT.

This clonotype has a count of ten or more. The J gene is TRBJ2-4, the V gene TRBV6-1; no firm D call. V was clipped by 2 bases and J by 1 base, with 9 bases between them. Germline CDR1 is MNHNS and CDR2 is SASEGT. CDR3 length equals 15 residues. As DNA, the CDR3 is TGTGCCAGCAGTGAACAAACCCTGGCCAAAAACATTCAGTACTTC. Translating gives CASSEQTLAKNIQYF.

This clonotype came up many times. The CDR3 bases are TGTGCCAGCAGGACGATACAGGGGAACTCACCCCTCCACTTT. As protein: CASRTIQGNSPLHF. The rearrangement uses TRBV12-3 or TRBV12-4 and TRBJ1-6; TRBD1 agrees at 7 bases. This CDR3 contains 14 residues. Trimming cost V 6 bases and J 10 bases; bases outside gene matches: 9.

This clonotype was counted many times. The chain has TRBV3-1 and TRBJ1-1, with TRBD1 matching 8 bases. V lost 0 bases and J lost 1; bases outside the gene matches: 19. The germline CDR1 and CDR2 sequences are LGHDT and YNNKEL (reference sequence). The CDR3 contains 21 residues. Here the CDR3 reads CASSQDYLHRDRSPANTEAFF. The CDR3 region has the DNA TGTGCCAGCAGCCAAGATTACCTCCACCGGGACAGGTCGCCGGCGAACACTGAAGCTTTCTTT. Using reference TRBV3-1 and TRBJ1-1 for the parts outside the CDR3, the full variable domain is DTAVSQTPKYLVTQMGNDKSIKCEQNLGHDTMYWYKQDSKKFLKIMFSYNNKELIINETVPNRFSPKSPDKAHLNLHINSLELGDSAVYFCASSQDYLHRDRSPANTEAFFGQGTRLTVV.

The rearrangement uses TRBV20-1 and TRBJ2-2; the match to TRBD2 covers 11 bases. Germline CDR1 and CDR2: DFQATT and SNEGSKA (reference sequence). The ends lost 4 bases at V and 7 bases at J; junction bases unmatched: 5. This CDR3 spans 14 amino acids. The CDR3 spells CSANLAGGGGELFF. CDR3 DNA: TGCAGTGCTAACCTAGCGGGAGGAGGCGGGGAGCTGTTTTTT.

This clonotype was counted ten times or more. The V gene is TRBV20-1, the J gene TRBJ2-3; 7 bases agree with TRBD2. The germline CDR1 and CDR2 sequences are DFQATT and SNEGSKA (reference sequence). The CDR3 extends over 14 amino acids. CDR3 region: CSTPLASVTDTQYF. CDR3 DNA sequence: TGCAGCACCCCACTAGCGTCCGTCACAGATACGCAGTATTTT.

This clonotype was counted many times. The rearrangement joins TRBV20-1 to TRBJ2-7, with D perhaps matching TRBD1 (6 bases). Germline V gene sequence: CDR1 DFQATT, CDR2 SNEGSKA (reference sequence). This CDR3 has 12 residues. V gave up 2 bases and J gave up 3 bases, with 8 bases separating them. The CDR3 nucleotides are TGCAGTGCTAGATCACAGGGCTACGAGCAGTACTTC. It is translated as CSARSQGYEQYF.

The CDR3 protein is CASSIDQGGGNQPQHF. Written as DNA, the CDR3 is TGTGCCAGTAGTATAGATCAGGGGGGAGGCAATCAGCCCCAGCATTTT. This chain joins TRBV19 and TRBJ1-5; the match to TRBD1 covers 7 bases. The CDR3 runs to 16 residues. Germline V gene sequence: CDR1 LNHDA, CDR2 SQIVND (reference sequence). The V and J ends lost 0 bases and 2 bases, in that order; junction bases with no gene match: 4.

This clonotype was recorded many times. The V call is TRBV28, the J call TRBJ2-3; D possibly corresponds to TRBD1 (6 bases). Germline V CDR1 and CDR2: MDHEN, SYDVKM. The CDR3 totals 14 residues. V was cut by 10 bases and J by 1 base, with 15 bases left in between. Here the CDR3 DNA reads TGTGCCACCACTCAGGGGACGGGCACAGATACGCAGTATTTT. This codes for CATTQGTGTDTQYF.

This clonotype was seen ten or more times. The chain combines TRBV11-1 with TRBJ2-5; 10 bases agree with TRBD2. This CDR3 has 15 amino acids. Germline CDR1 reads SGHAT; CDR2 reads FQDESV (reference sequence). The V and J ends lost 5 bases and 4 bases, in that order; junction bases with no gene match: 7. CDR3: CASSLRLAGIETQYF. In DNA form, the CDR3 reads TGTGCCAGCAGCCTAAGACTAGCGGGCATAGAGACCCAGTACTTC.

Ten or more counts support this clonotype. This rearrangement joins TRBV24-1 to TRBJ2-7, with D unresolved. The V gene lost 3 bases and the J gene lost 0 bases, with 11 bases spanning the gap. Germline-derived CDR1 and CDR2 are KGHDR and SFDVKD. This CDR3 has 15 residues. CDR3 sequence reads: CATSDPADISYEQYF. The CDR3 coding sequence is TGTGCCACCAGTGATCCCGCTGACATCTCCTACGAGCAGTACTTC.

This clonotype has at least ten counts. The chain employs TRBV3-1 and TRBJ2-1; 9 nucleotides match TRBD2. Trimming took 7 bases from V and 6 from J; bases not matched to a gene: 7. CDR3 length: 14 amino acids. Germline V gene lookup returns CDR1 LGHDT and CDR2 YNNKEL (reference sequence). The CDR3 sequence is CASTFLAGSNEQFF. In DNA, the CDR3 is TGTGCCAGCACCTTCCTAGCGGGGTCCAATGAGCAGTTCTTC.

The gene calls are TRBV3-1 and TRBJ1-6; a possible D gene is TRBD1 (5 bases). V was pared by 3 bases and J by 5 bases, with 8 bases between. Germline CDR1 is LGHDT and CDR2 is YNNKEL (reference sequence). CDR3 length: 14 residues. CDR3 DNA: TGTGCCAGCAGCCAGGACACCCATAATTCACCCCTCCACTTT. Translated, it gives CASSQDTHNSPLHF.

The chain employs TRBV5-1 and TRBJ2-7; maybe TRBD1 (6 bases). The CDR3 length is 16 residues. Trimming shortened V by 0 bases and J by 3 bases, and 16 bases separated the two germline ends. Per germline, CDR1 SGHRS and CDR2 YFSETQ. This CDR3 reads CASSLDPVGQNYEQYF. The CDR3 bases are TGCGCCAGCAGCTTGGACCCGGTGGGACAAAACTACGAGCAGTACTTC.

The chain has TRBV5-1 and TRBJ1-2; 8 positions agree with TRBD1. Looked up from germline, CDR1 is SGHRS and CDR2 is YFSETQ. The CDR3 runs 18 residues. V was pared by 0 bases and J by 4 bases, with 14 bases of the junction left unmatched. The CDR3 is CASSLAGDRSPLSYGYTF. The CDR3 region has the DNA TGCGCCAGCAGCTTGGCCGGGGACAGGTCCCCCCTTTCCTATGGCTACACCTTC.

In its sample, this clonotype was seen many times. J is TRBJ1-1 and V is TRBV9, with D unresolved. Trimming removed 3 bases at V and 4 bases at J, with 10 bases between. Germline lookup yields CDR1 SGDLS and CDR2 YYNGEE. The CDR3 is 13 amino acids. The CDR3 DNA is TGTGCCAGCAGCGGAGTATCGAGCACTGAAGCTTTCTTT. Residues: CASSGVSSTEAFF.

This clonotype came up many times. The chain recombines TRBV28 with TRBJ2-1; D might be TRBD2 (6 bases). V gave up 7 bases and J gave up 4 bases, with 14 bases separating them. The CDR3 is 14 amino acids. Looked up from germline, CDR1 is MDHEN and CDR2 is SYDVKM. The CDR3 bases are TGTGCCAGCATTAGTCCTGGGACTTACAATGAGCAGTTCTTC. Amino acid sequence: CASISPGTYNEQFF.

This clonotype was found many times. The chain joins TRBV29-1 to TRBJ1-5; D call uncertain. Germline values: CDR1 SQVTM, CDR2 ANQGSEA. The germline V and J ends were trimmed by 5 bases and 0 bases, with 14 bases remaining between them. The CDR3 consists of 15 residues. This chain's CDR3 is CSVLSENHSNQPQHF. DNA for the CDR3: TGCAGCGTTTTATCAGAAAATCATAGCAATCAGCCCCAGCATTTT.

This clonotype was found many times. The rearrangement links TRBV7-9 to TRBJ2-1, with 12 bases aligning to TRBD2. The CDR3 loop spans 15 amino acids. Germline V lookup: CDR1 SEHNR, CDR2 FQNEAQ (reference sequence). V shed 4 bases and J 7 bases; nucleotides not matched to a gene: 5. CDR3 coding DNA: TGTGCCAGCAGCTCGACTAGCGGGAGTAATAATGAGCAGTTCTTC. Residues: CASSSTSGSNNEQFF.

This clonotype was seen a handful of times. V usage is TRBV6-1 and J usage is TRBJ2-2; D ambiguous. The germline V gene encodes CDR1 MNHNS and CDR2 SASEGT. This CDR3 region has 13 residues. V was clipped by 4 bases and J by 1 base, with 4 bases between them. CDR3 sequence: CASSAENTGELFF. The CDR3 DNA sequence: TGTGCCAGCAGTGCCGAGAACACCGGGGAGCTGTTTTTT.